Described below is a single TCR beta chain sequence and its context. These data belong to a study of cytomegalovirus exposure and HLA in healthy donors. Study-wide context: Earlier work reported 117 million unique TCR beta sequences from about 179 million T cells.

This CDR3 contains 16 residues. Germline lookup yields CDR1 LGHNA and CDR2 YNFKEQ. Unmatched junction bases numbered 10, after V lost 2 bases and J lost 4 bases. The PCR ran on 60 Vbeta and 13 Jbeta primers. Sequencing was performed with immunoSEQ multiplex PCR; in TCRdb, only in-frame clones are kept and a portion is missing. This sample has fewer than 200,000 clones; around 79% occur once, and the top ten carry 2% to 2.5%. The receptor was derived from a man aged 40-55 years in good health and CMV-seronegative. V and J are TRBV4-2 and TRBJ2-7; the match to TRBD2 covers 8 bases. Source material: PBMCs. The CDR3 loop reads CASSQFWSGSRYEQYF. CDR3 bases: TGTGCCAGCAGCCAATTCTGGAGCGGGAGTCGATACGAGCAGTACTTC.